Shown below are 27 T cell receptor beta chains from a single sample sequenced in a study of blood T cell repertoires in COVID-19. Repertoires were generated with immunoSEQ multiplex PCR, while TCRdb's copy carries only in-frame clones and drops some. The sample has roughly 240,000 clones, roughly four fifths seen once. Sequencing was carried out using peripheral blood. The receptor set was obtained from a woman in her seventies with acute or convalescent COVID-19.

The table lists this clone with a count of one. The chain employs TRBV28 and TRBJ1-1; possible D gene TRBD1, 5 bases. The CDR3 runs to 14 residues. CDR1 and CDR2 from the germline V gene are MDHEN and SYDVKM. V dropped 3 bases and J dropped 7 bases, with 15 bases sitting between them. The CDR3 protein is CASSLLTGVNEAFF. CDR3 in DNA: TGTGCCAGCAGTTTGTTAACAGGAGTCAATGAAGCTTTCTTT.

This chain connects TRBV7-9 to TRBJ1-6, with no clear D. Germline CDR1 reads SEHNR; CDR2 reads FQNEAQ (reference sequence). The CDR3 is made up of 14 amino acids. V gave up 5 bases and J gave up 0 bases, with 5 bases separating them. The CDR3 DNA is TGTGCCAGCAGCACAAGCTCCTATAATTCACCCCTCCACTTT. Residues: CASSTSSYNSPLHF. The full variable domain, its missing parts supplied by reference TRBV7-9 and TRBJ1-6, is DTGVSQNPRHKITKRGQNVTFRCDPISEHNRLYWYRQTLGQGPEFLTYFQNEAQLEKSRLLSDRFSAERPKGSFSTLEIQRTEQGDSAMYLCASSTSSYNSPLHFGNGTRLTVT.

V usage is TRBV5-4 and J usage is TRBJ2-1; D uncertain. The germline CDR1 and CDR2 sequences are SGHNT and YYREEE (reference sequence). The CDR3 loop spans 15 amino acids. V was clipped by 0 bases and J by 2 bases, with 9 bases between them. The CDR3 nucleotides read TGTGCCAGCAGCTTGGACCCGAGCACCTACAATGAGCAGTTCTTC. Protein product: CASSLDPSTYNEQFF.

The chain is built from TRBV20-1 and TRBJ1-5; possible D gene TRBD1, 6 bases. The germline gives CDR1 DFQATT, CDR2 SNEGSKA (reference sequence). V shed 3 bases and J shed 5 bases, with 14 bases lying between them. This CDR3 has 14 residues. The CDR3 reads CSASTGRDDQPQHF. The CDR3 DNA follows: TGCAGTGCTAGTACAGGGAGGGACGATCAGCCCCAGCATTTT.

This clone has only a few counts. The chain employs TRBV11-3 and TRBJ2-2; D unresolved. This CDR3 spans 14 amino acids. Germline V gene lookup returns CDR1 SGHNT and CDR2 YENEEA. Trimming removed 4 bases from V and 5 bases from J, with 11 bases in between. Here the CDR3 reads CASSSGSRTGELFF. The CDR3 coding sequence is TGTGCCAGCAGCTCTGGTTCTAGGACCGGGGAGCTGTTTTTT.

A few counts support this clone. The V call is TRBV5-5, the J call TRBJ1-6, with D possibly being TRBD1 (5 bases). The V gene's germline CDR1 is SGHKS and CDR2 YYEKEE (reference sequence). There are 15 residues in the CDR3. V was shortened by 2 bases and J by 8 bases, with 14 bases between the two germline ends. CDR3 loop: CASSFSGGNDSPLHF. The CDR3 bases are TGTGCCAGCAGCTTTAGTGGGGGGAATGATTCACCCCTCCACTTT.

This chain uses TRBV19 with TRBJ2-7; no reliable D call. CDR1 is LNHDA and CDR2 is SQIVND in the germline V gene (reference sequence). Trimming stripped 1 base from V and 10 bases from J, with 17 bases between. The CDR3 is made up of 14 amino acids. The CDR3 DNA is TGTGCCAGTAGTATAGCAAGAAACGGGTGGCTCCAGTACTTC. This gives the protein CASSIARNGWLQYF.

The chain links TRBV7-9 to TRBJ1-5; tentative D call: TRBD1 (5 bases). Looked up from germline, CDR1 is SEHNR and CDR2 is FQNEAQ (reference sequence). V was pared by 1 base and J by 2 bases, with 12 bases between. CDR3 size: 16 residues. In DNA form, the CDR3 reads TGTGCCAGCAGCTTAGGATTGACAGTCGGCAATCAGCCCCAGCATTTT. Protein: CASSLGLTVGNQPQHF.

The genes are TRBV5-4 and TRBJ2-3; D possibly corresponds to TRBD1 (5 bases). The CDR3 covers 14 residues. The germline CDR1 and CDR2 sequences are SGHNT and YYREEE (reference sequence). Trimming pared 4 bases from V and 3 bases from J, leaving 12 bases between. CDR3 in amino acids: CASSVDSGTDTQYF. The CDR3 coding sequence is TGTGCCAGCAGCGTAGACTCAGGGACAGATACGCAGTATTTT.

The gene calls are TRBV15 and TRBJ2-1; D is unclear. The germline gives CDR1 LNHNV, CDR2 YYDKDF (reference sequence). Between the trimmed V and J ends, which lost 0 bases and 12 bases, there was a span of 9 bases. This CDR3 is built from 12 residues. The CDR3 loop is CATSRDGLVQFF. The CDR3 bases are TGTGCCACCAGCAGAGATGGCTTGGTGCAGTTCTTC.

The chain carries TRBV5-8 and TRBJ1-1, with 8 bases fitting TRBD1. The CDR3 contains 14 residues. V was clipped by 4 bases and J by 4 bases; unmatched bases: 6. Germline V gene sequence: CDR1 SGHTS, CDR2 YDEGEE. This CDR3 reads CASSLGTGGTEAFF. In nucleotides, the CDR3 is TGTGCCAGCAGCCTCGGGACAGGAGGCACTGAAGCTTTCTTT.

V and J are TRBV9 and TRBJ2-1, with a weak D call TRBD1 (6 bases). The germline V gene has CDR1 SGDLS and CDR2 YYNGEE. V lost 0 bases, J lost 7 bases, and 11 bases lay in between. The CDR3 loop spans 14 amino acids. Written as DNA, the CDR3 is TGTGCCAGCAGCGTAGGGGGGACAATTAATGAGCAGTTCTTC. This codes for CASSVGGTINEQFF.

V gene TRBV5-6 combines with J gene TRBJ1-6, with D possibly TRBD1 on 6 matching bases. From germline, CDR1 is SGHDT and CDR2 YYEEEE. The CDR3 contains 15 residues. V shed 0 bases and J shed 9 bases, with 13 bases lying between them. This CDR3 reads CASSLGQGIASPLHF. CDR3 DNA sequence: TGTGCCAGCAGCTTGGGGCAGGGGATCGCTTCACCCCTCCACTTT.

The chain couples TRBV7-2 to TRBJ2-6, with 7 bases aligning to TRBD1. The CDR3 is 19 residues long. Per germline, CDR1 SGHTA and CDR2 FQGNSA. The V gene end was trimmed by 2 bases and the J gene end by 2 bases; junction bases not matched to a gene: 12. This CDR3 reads CASSLRAGGTGAGANVLTF. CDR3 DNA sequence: TGTGCCAGCAGCTTAAGGGCAGGGGGTACTGGGGCTGGGGCCAACGTCCTGACTTTC. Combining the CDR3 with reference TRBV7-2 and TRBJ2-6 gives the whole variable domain GAGVSQSPSNKVTEKGKDVELRCDPISGHTALYWYRQSLGQGLEFLIYFQGNSAPDKSGLPSDRFSAERTGGSVSTLTIQRTQQEDSAVYLCASSLRAGGTGAGANVLTFGAGSRLTVL.

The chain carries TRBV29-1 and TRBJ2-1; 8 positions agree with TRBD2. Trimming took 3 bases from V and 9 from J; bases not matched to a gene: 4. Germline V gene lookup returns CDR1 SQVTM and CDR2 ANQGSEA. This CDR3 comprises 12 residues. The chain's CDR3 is CSVDRGGGEQFF. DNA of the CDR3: TGCAGCGTTGATCGGGGGGGCGGTGAGCAGTTCTTC.

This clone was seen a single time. The CDR3 DNA reads TGTGCCAGCAGCATTGGGGGGGCCTTGGCAGATACGCAGTATTTT. Translating it yields CASSIGGALADTQYF. This chain joins TRBV7-9 and TRBJ2-3, with D possibly matching TRBD2 (7 bases). Looked up from germline, CDR1 is SEHNR and CDR2 is FQNEAQ (reference sequence). CDR3 size: 15 residues. V lost 5 bases to trimming and J lost 4 bases, with 16 bases between them.

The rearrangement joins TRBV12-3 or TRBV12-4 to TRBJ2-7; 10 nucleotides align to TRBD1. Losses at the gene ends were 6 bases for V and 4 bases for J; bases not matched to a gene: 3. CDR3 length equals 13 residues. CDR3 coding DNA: TGTGCCAGCAGCGGACAGGGGGGGTACGAGCAGTACTTC. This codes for CASSGQGGYEQYF.

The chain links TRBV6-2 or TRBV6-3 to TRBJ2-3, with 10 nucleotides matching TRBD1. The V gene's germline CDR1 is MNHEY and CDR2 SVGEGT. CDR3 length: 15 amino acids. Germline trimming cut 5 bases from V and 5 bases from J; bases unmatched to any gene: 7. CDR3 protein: CASSEIGTGVDTQYF. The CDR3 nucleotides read TGTGCCAGCAGTGAGATAGGGACAGGGGTAGATACGCAGTATTTT.

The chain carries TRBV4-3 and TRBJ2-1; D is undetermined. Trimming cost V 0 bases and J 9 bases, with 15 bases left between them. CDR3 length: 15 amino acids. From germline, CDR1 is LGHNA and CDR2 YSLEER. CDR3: CASSQDASALGEQFF. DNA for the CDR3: TGCGCCAGCAGCCAAGATGCAAGCGCCCTCGGTGAGCAGTTCTTC.

CDR3 region: CASSLDRASYGYTF. The DNA for the CDR3 is TGTGCCAGCAGCTTAGACAGGGCAAGCTATGGCTACACCTTC. The V call is TRBV5-8, the J call TRBJ1-2, with 7 bases that match TRBD1. Germline V gene lookup returns CDR1 SGHTS and CDR2 YDEGEE. This CDR3 is built from 14 residues. V was clipped by 2 bases and J by 4 bases; unmatched bases: 5.

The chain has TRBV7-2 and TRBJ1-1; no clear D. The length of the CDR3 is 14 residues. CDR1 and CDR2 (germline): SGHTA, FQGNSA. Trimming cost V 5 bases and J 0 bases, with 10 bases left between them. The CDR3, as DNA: TGTGCCAGCAGCCCCACGGGGTTGAACACTGAAGCTTTCTTT. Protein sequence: CASSPTGLNTEAFF. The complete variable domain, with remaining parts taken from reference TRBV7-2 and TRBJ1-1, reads GAGVSQSPSNKVTEKGKDVELRCDPISGHTALYWYRQSLGQGLEFLIYFQGNSAPDKSGLPSDRFSAERTGGSVSTLTIQRTQQEDSAVYLCASSPTGLNTEAFFGQGTRLTVV.

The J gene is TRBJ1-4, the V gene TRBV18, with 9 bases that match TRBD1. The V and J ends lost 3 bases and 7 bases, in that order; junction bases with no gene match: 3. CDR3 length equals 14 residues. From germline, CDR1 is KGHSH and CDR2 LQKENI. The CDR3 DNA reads TGTGCCAGCTCACCGACAGGGGGAAGTGAAAAACTGTTTTTT. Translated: CASSPTGGSEKLFF.

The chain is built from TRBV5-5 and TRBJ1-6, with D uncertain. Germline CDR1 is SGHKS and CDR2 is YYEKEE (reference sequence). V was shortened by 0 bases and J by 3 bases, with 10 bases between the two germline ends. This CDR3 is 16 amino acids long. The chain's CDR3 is CASSLATRGYNSPLHF. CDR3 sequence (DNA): TGTGCCAGCAGCTTGGCCACCCGAGGCTATAATTCACCCCTCCACTTT.

DNA for the CDR3: TGTGCCAGCAGTTTACTCCGGGACAGCTCCTACGAGCAGTACTTC. Protein product: CASSLLRDSSYEQYF. The genes are TRBV27 and TRBJ2-7, with TRBD1 identical over 7 bases. Germline trimming cut 2 bases from V and 0 bases from J; bases unmatched to any gene: 4. Germline V gene sequence: CDR1 MNHEY, CDR2 SMNVEV (reference sequence). This CDR3 region has 15 residues.

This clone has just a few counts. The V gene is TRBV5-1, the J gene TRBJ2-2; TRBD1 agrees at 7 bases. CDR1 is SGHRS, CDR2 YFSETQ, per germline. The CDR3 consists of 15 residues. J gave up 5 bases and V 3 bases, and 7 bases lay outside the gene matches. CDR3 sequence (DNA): TGCGCCAGCAGCTACCGGGACAGTGGGACCGGGGAGCTGTTTTTT. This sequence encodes CASSYRDSGTGELFF.

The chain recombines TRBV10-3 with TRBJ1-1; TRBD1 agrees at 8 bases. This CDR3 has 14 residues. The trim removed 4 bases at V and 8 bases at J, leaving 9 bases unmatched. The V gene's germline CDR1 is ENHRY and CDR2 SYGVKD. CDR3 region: CAISGTGPVHEAFF. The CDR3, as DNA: TGTGCCATCAGTGGGACAGGGCCGGTACACGAAGCTTTCTTT.

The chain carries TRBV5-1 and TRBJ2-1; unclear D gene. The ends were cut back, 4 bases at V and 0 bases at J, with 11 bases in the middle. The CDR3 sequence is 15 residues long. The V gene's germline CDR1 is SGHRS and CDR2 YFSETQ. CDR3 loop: CASSATASSYNEQFF. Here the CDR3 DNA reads TGCGCCAGCAGCGCAACTGCAAGCTCCTACAATGAGCAGTTCTTC.